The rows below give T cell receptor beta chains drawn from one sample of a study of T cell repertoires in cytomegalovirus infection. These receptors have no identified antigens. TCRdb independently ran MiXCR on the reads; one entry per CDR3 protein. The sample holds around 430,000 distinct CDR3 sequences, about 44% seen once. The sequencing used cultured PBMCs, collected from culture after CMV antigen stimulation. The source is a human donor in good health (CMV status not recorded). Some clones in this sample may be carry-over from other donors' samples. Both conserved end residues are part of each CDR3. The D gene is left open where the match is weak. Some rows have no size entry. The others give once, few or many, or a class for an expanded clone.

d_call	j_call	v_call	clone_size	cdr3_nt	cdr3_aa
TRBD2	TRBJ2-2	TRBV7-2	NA	TGTGCCAGCAGCTTAGGTGGCGGGGGAGGGTCCGGGGAGCTGTTTTTT	CASSLGGGGGSGELFF
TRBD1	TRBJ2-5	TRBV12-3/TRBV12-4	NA	TGTGCCAGCAGTGACCCCACAGGGGCGAAAGAGACCCAGTACTTC	CASSDPTGAKETQYF
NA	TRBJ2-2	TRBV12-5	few	TGTGCTAGTGGTTTGCCCTTCCAGGACGGGGAGCTGTTTTTT	CASGLPFQDGELFF
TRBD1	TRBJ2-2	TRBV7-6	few	TGTGCCAGCAGCGAGGGGACAGGCCCGGTCGGGGAGCTGTTTTTT	CASSEGTGPVGELFF
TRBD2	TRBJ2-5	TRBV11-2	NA	TGTGCCAGCAGCTTAGGGGTGCTAGCGGGGGAAGAGACCCAGTACTTC	CASSLGVLAGEETQYF
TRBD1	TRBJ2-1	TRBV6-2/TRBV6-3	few	TGTGCCAGCAGGGCCAATACAGGGGGCGATGAGCAGTTCTTC	CASRANTGGDEQFF
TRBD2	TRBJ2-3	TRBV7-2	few	TGTGCCAGCAGCATCTCGGGGGGTGGGACAGATACGCAGTATTTT	CASSISGGGTDTQYF
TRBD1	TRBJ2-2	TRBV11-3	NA	TGTGCCAGCAGCTTTAGGACAGGGGCCGGGGAGCTGTTTTTT	CASSFRTGAGELFF
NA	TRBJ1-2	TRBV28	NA	TGTGCCAGCACCATCACAGGGAACCAGAGACATGGCTACACCTTC	CASTITGNQRHGYTF
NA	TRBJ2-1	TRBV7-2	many	TGTGCCAGCAGCTTAGGATCGGAGCAGTTCTTC	CASSLGSEQFF
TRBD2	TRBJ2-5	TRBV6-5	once	TGTGCCAGCAGAATAGCGGGAGCCCAGGGCCAGTACTTC	CASRIAGAQGQYF
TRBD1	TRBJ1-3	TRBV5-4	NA	TGTGCCAGCAGCGGGGGGGACAGGGTCAGTGGAAACACCATATATTTT	CASSGGDRVSGNTIYF
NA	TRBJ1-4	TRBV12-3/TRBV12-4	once	TGTGCCACCGCCGAGGAAAATGAAAAACTGTTTTTT	CATAEENEKLFF
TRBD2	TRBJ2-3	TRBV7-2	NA	TGTGCCAGCAGCTTAGTAGGGGGAGGAGCGGGGGGGCTTAGAGATACGCAGTATTTT	CASSLVGGGAGGLRDTQYF
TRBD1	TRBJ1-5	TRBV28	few	TGTGCCAGCACCTCGACAGGGCAGCCCCAGCATTTT	CASTSTGQPQHF
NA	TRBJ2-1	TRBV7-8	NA	TGTGCCAGCAGCTTAGGGAGGACAGGGAGGGCCTACAATGAGCAGTTCTTC	CASSLGRTGRAYNEQFF
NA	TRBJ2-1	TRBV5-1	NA	TGCGCCAGCAGCTTGGCTATCGCCAATGAGCAGTTCTTC	CASSLAIANEQFF
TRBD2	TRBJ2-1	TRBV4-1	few	TGCGCCAGCAGCTTCGACCTCAGCGGGGCTTATTACAATGAGCAGTTCTTC	CASSFDLSGAYYNEQFF
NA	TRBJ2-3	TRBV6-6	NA	TGTGCCAGCAGCTCCTCCGGGACCCTTCCCGCCCCGGATACGCAGTATTTT	CASSSSGTLPAPDTQYF
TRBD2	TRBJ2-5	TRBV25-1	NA	TGTGCCAGCAGTGACCTGGGACTAGCGGGGGCAGAGACCCAGTACTTC	CASSDLGLAGAETQYF
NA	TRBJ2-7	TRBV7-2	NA	TGTGCCAGCAGCTTACTGGGTACAGGGTACGAGCAGTACTTC	CASSLLGTGYEQYF
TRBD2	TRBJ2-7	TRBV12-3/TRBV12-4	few	TGTGCCAGCAGTTTAAGGCTAGCGGGAGTTAACGAGCAGTACTTC	CASSLRLAGVNEQYF
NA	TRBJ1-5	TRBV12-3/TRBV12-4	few	TGTGCCAGCAGTTTATCGCAGGGAACATGGCCCCAGCATTTT	CASSLSQGTWPQHF
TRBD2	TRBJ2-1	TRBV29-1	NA	TGCAGCGTGGGACTAGCGGGGGGCTACAATGAGCAGTTCTTC	CSVGLAGGYNEQFF
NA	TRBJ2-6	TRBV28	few	TGTGCCAGCAGTTTGGTCGGGGGACCGGCCGGGGCCAACGTCCTGACTTTC	CASSLVGGPAGANVLTF
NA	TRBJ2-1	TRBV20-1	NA	TGCAGTGCTGGGAAACCACTCAGTGAGCAGTTCTTC	CSAGKPLSEQFF
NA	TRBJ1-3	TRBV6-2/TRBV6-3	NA	TGTGCCAGCAGTACAGAATCTGGAAACACCATATATTTT	CASSTESGNTIYF
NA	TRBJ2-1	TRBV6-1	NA	TGTGCCAGCTTCCCTGGGGGGACCCCGCAGTTCTTC	CASFPGGTPQFF
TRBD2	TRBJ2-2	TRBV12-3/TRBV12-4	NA	TGTGCCAGCAGTGCCCAGACTAGCGCGAACACCGGGGAGCTGTTTTTT	CASSAQTSANTGELFF
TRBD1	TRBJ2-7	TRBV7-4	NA	TGTGGCAGCAGCCACAGACAGGGGCAGTACTTC	CGSSHRQGQYF
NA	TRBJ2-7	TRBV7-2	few	TGTGCCAGCTCCCCCGCGGTGGCCGAGCAGTACTTC	CASSPAVAEQYF
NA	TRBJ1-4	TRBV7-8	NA	TGTGCCAGCAGCCGCTACCGAACGTTCGAAAAACTGTTTTTT	CASSRYRTFEKLFF
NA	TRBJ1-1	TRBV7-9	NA	TGTGCCAGCAGCTTAGCGGGATACAACGCTGAAGCTTTCTTT	CASSLAGYNAEAFF
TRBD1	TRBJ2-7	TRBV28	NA	TGTGCCAGCAGTTGGACAGGGGGGAAGTACGAGCAGTACTTC	CASSWTGGKYEQYF
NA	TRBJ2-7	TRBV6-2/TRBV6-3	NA	TGTGCCAGCAGTTACACGGCAGTTGCTGCGACCTTTTACGAGCAGTACTTC	CASSYTAVAATFYEQYF
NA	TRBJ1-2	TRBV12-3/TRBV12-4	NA	TGTGCCAGCAGTTTTGGTTCCGGGGGCACTGATGCGCATGGCTACACCTTC	CASSFGSGGTDAHGYTF
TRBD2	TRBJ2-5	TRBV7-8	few	TGTGCCCGCCGACTAGCGGGACACCCAGAGACCCAGTACTTC	CARRLAGHPETQYF
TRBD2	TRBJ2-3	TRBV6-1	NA	TGTGCCAGCAGTGAAGAAGAATTGGGGGGGTGGACAGATACGCAGTATTTT	CASSEEELGGWTDTQYF
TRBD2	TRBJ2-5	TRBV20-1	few	TGCAGTGCTAGATCCCCCCTTGGACTAGAAGAGACCCAGTACTTC	CSARSPLGLEETQYF
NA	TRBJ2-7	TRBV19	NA	TGTGCCAGTAGTATTTCCCCTGAAACTATCTACGAGCAGTACTTC	CASSISPETIYEQYF
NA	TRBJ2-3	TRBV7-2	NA	TGTGCCAGCGGATTTAGAGGGGGGTCAGATACGCAGTATTTT	CASGFRGGSDTQYF
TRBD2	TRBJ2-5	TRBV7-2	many	TGTGCCAGCAGCCCAACTAGCGGGAGGCTATACCAGTACTTC	CASSPTSGRLYQYF
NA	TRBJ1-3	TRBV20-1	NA	TGCAGTGCTAGAGATGGGGGGCCCTTTCGTGGAAACACCATATATTTT	CSARDGGPFRGNTIYF
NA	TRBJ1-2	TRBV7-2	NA	TGTGCCAGCAGCCCCATGGGGGGGATACGTAACTATGGCTACACCTTC	CASSPMGGIRNYGYTF
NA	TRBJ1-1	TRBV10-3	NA	TGTGCCATCAGTGAGTCGCAGGGGAACACTGAAGCTTTCTTT	CAISESQGNTEAFF
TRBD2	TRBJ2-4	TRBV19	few	TGTGCCAGTAGTAAAATAGCGGGGGCAGCCAAAAACATTCAGTACTTC	CASSKIAGAAKNIQYF
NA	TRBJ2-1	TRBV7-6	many	TGTGCCAGCAGCTTAGGTTTCAATGAGCAGTTCTTC	CASSLGFNEQFF
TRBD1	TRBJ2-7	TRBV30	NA	TGTGCCTGGAGTCCCGGACAGGGCCTCGAGCAGTACTTC	CAWSPGQGLEQYF
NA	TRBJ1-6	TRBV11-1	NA	TGTGCCAGCAGCCCACTACTCGGGGAGGGATCACCCCTCCACTTT	CASSPLLGEGSPLHF
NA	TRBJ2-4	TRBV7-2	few	TGTGCCAGCAGCTTTGCGGCAGGGATTATGAACATTCAGTACTTC	CASSFAAGIMNIQYF
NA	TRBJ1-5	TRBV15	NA	TGTGCCACCAGCAGTCGGGGCAGGGTGGGAAGTCAGCCCCAGCATTTT	CATSSRGRVGSQPQHF
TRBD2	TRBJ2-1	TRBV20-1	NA	TGCAGTGCTAGAGACGACAGCGGGGGGGATCCCAGTGAGCAGTTCTTC	CSARDDSGGDPSEQFF
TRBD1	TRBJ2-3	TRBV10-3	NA	TGTGCCTTAGGACAGGGAACAGATACGCAGTATTTT	CALGQGTDTQYF
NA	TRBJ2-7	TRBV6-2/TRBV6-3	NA	TGTGCCAGCAGTTGGGGTCACGAGCAGTACTTC	CASSWGHEQYF
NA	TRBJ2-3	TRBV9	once	TGTGCCAGCAGCCCGAGAGGGGACCTAGGAACAGATACGCAGTATTTT	CASSPRGDLGTDTQYF